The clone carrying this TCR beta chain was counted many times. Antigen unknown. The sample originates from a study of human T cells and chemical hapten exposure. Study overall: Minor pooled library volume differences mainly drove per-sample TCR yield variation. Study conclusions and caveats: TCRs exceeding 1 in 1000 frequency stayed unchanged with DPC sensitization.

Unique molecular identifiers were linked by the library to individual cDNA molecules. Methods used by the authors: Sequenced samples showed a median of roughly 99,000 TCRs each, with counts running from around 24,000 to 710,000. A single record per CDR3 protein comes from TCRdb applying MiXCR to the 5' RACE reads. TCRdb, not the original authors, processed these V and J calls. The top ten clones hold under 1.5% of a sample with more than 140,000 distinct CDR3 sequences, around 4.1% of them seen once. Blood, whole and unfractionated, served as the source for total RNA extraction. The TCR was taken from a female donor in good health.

CDR3 sequence: CASSLPFEQGNEQFF. The CDR3 DNA follows: TGTGCCAGCAGTTTGCCCTTTGAACAGGGGAATGAGCAGTTCTTC. The rearrangement joins TRBV27 to TRBJ2-1, with 7 positions matching TRBD1. Trimming took 3 bases from V and 7 from J; bases not matched to a gene: 9. The length of the CDR3 is 15 residues. Looked up from germline, CDR1 is MNHEY and CDR2 is SMNVEV (reference sequence).